This T cell receptor (beta chain) is drawn from a study of blood T cell repertoires in COVID-19. Per the study methods: Amplification of reference gene primers provided the estimated nucleated cell counts. Sequencing used immunoSEQ multiplex PCR; TCRdb keeps in-frame clones, though not all of them. The V and J calls and clone size were taken over from that table, and D and trimming were inferred from the DNA. Among 120,000 or so clones listed, about 80% were seen once. Germline assignment: CDR1 LNHNV and CDR2 YYDKDF (reference sequence). V lost 2 bases and J lost 5; bases outside the gene matches: 11. This CDR3 comprises 17 residues.

V and J are TRBV15 and TRBJ2-2; 7 bases map to TRBD2. This TCR was sampled from a human donor in a cohort sampled during active COVID-19. The sequenced sample was peripheral blood. DNA of the CDR3: TGTGCCACCAGCAGATACCTGGGGACTACTACAACCGGGGAGCTGTTTTTT. This codes for CATSRYLGTTTTGELFF.